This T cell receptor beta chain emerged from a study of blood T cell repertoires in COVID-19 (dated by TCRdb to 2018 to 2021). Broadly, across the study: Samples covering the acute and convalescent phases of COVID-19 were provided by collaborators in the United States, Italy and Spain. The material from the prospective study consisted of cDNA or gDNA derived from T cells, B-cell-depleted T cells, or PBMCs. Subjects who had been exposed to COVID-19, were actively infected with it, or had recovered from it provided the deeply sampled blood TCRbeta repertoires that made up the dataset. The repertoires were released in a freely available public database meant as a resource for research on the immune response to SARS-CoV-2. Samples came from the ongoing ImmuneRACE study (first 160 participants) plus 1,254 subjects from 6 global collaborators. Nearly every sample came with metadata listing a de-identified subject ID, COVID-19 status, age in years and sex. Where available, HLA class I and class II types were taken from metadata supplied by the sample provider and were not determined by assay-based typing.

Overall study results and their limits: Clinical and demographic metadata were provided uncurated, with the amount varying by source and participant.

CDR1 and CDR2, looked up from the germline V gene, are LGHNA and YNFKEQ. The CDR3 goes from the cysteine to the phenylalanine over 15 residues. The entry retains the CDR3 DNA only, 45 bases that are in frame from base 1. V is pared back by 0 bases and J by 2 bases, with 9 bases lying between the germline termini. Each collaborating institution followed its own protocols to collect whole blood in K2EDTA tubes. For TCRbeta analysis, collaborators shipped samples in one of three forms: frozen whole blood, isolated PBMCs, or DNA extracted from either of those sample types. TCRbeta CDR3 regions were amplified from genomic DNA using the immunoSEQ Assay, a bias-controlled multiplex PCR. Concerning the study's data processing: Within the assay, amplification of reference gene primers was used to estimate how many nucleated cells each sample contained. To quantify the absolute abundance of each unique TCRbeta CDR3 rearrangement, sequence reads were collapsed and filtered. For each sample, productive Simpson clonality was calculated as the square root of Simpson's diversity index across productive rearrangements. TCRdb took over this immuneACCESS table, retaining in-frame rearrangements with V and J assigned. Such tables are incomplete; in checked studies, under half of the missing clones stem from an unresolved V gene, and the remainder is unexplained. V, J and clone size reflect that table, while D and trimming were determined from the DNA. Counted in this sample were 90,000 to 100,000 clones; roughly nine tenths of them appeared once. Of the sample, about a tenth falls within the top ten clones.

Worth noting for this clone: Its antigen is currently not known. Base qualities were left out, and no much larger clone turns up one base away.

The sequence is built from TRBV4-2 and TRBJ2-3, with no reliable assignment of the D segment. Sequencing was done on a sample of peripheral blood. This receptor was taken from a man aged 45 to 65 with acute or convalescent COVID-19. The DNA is TGTGCCAGCAGCCAAGATGTCTACTCCACAGATACGCAGTATTTT. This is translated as CASSQDVYSTDTQYF.